This is a list of T cell receptor beta chains from one sample in a study of blood T cell repertoires in COVID-19. TCRdb keeps only in-frame clones here, not all; method: immunoSEQ multiplex PCR. This table holds 350,000 or so clones, around 87% found once. Sequenced sample: peripheral blood. These receptors came from a woman in her twenties or thirties with COVID-19, enrolled during active disease. Each CDR3 is given with its conserved first and last residue. Each record gives: V gene, D gene, clone size, J gene, CDR3 DNA, CDR3 protein. The D gene is left open where the match is weak. Where a row states a size, it is once, few, many or the class of an expanded clone; other rows omit it.

>TRBV6-5|.|.|TRBJ2-5
TGTGCCAGCAGTCCGGGACTTCAGAGGGAGACCCAGTACTTC
CASSPGLQRETQYF
>TRBV2|.|.|TRBJ1-5
TGTGCCAGCAGTGAAGGGCAGGGGTGGCAGCCCCAGCATTTT
CASSEGQGWQPQHF
>TRBV5-6|.|.|TRBJ1-6
TGTGCCAGCAGCTTGAACAGGGATTCACCCCTCCACTTT
CASSLNRDSPLHF
>TRBV30|.|.|TRBJ2-3
TGTGCCTGGAGTCGGCGACTTCAGAGGTGGGATACGCAGTATTTT
CAWSRRLQRWDTQYF
>TRBV30|.|.|TRBJ1-1
TGTGCCTGGAGCGTAGGGGTTCAGACTGAAGCTTTCTTT
CAWSVGVQTEAFF
>TRBV29-1|TRBD2|.|TRBJ2-7
TGCAGCGTTGTAAGTACTAGCGGCTACGAGCAGTACTTC
CSVVSTSGYEQYF
>TRBV4-1|.|.|TRBJ2-1
TGCGCCAGCAGCCCCCATAGCGGACCCTACAATGAGCAGTTCTTC
CASSPHSGPYNEQFF
>TRBV19|.|.|TRBJ1-4
TGTGCCAGTAGTATTGGCCGGGAGGCGACTAATGAAAAACTGTTTTTT
CASSIGREATNEKLFF
>TRBV6-5|.|once|TRBJ1-3
TGTGCCAGCAGTTACTCAAGGGGGTCTGGAAACACCATATATTTT
CASSYSRGSGNTIYF
>TRBV7-2|.|.|TRBJ2-2
TGTGCCAGCAGCTTAGAGCCGTCCGGGGAGCTGTTTTTT
CASSLEPSGELFF
>TRBV9|TRBD2|once|TRBJ2-7
TGTGCCAGCAGCGCTAGCGGGGGGACCTACGAGCAGTACTTC
CASSASGGTYEQYF